A selection of T cell receptor beta chains follows, all from one sample in a study of CD8+ T cells in alopecia areata. Sequencing used immunoSEQ multiplex PCR; TCRdb keeps in-frame clones, though not all of them. The sample shows about 88,000 clones, about 40% of them seen only once. The sequenced sample was CD8+ T cells sorted from blood, obtained at week 24, from a patient treated with tofacitinib. The receptors were sampled from a human donor with alopecia areata. Each CDR3 is given without its conserved first and last residue.

V gene	J gene	CDR3 protein
TRBV7-9	TRBJ2-3	ASSRAGGPVDTQY
TRBV19	TRBJ2-1	ASDPSGYNEQF
TRBV4-1	TRBJ2-7	ASSRPGTGTYEQY
TRBV27	TRBJ1-1	ASSLGGGTEAF
TRBV2	TRBJ2-3	ASSDASGRPDTQY
TRBV20-1	TRBJ1-1	SAPLNTEAF
TRBV6-5	TRBJ2-7	ASTPRGATYEQY
TRBV6-6	TRBJ1-2	ASSLPEGHYGYT
TRBV29-1	TRBJ2-3	SVGVKAFADTQY
TRBV2	TRBJ2-1	ASLVPPRSYNEQF
TRBV5-6	TRBJ2-1	ASSFETPTYNEQF
TRBV28	TRBJ1-2	ASRLAGTNYGYT
TRBV7-2	TRBJ1-1	ASSLVGWRKDTEAF